The T cell receptor (beta chain) under discussion was sequenced for a study of beta chain features in type 1 diabetes. Notes on the study in general: It was possible that PCR favored shorter templates, equally so in patients and controls.

CDR3 size: 13 residues. From germline, CDR1 is MNHNY and CDR2 SVGAGI (reference sequence). V lost 4 bases to trimming and J lost 4 bases; unmatched junction nucleotides: 1. As concerns this clone: Its target is not known.

As every portion of the isolated RNA was reverse transcribed, the sequencing read expressed TCRB transcripts. The repertoire was sequenced with immunoSEQ multiplex PCR; TCRdb's copy has only in-frame clones and lacks some. This sample carries about 320,000 clones, 14% of them seen once, and the ten largest clones take about 6.6%. Sequencing used central memory CD4+ T cells from blood. V is TRBV6-6 and J is TRBJ1-5; 7 bases map to TRBD1. This TCR was sampled from a man aged 30 to 39 in good health. The CDR3 loop is CASSSQGNQPQHF. The CDR3 region has the DNA TGTGCCAGCAGTTCACAGGGGAATCAGCCCCAGCATTTT.